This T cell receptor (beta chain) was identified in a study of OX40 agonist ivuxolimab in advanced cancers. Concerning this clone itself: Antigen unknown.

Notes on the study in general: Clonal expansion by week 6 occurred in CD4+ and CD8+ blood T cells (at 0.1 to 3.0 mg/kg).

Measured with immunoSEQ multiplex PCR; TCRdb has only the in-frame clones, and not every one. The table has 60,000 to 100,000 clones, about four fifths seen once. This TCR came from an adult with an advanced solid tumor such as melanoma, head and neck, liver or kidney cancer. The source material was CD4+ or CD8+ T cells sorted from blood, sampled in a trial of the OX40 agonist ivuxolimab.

This CDR3 reads CASTEAGYREQFF. CDR3 in DNA: TGTGCCAGCACCGAAGCGGGGTATCGTGAGCAGTTCTTC. The gene calls are TRBV6-1 and TRBJ2-1, with 7 positions matching TRBD2. The CDR3 runs 13 residues. From germline, CDR1 is MNHNS and CDR2 SASEGT. V was clipped by 7 bases and J by 9 bases; unmatched bases: 9.